The present T cell receptor (beta chain) was sequenced within a study of OX40 agonist ivuxolimab in advanced cancers. Regarding this clone: One end of the junction fails to match germline, which may point to a read error. Other nucleotide sequences from this sample produce the same CDR3.

The V gene's germline CDR1 is SGHRS and CDR2 YFSETQ. The CDR3 covers 16 residues. Clones were read by immunoSEQ multiplex PCR, and TCRdb kept only the in-frame ones, dropping some. There are about 45,000 clones in the sample; 70% to 90% occur only once, and roughly 16% lies in the top ten. This receptor was obtained from an adult with an advanced solid tumor such as melanoma, head and neck, liver or kidney cancer. This sample comprised CD4+ or CD8+ T cells sorted from blood, obtained in a trial of the OX40 agonist ivuxolimab. The chain couples TRBV5-1 to TRBJ2-1; the D gene is possibly TRBD2 (6 bases). CDR3 bases: TGCGCCAGCAGCTTCCTTGTAGCGGAAATCTACAATGAACAGTTCTTC. Its translation: CASSFLVAEIYNEQFF.